Following are 21 T cell receptor beta chains from one sample sequenced in a study of cytomegalovirus exposure and HLA in healthy donors. Data came from immunoSEQ multiplex PCR; TCRdb stores just in-frame clones and leaves some out. The sample records under 75,000 clones, 85% to 95% being singletons. Sequencing was done on a sample of PBMCs. Receptors were obtained from a man aged 18 to 30 in good health and CMV-seropositive.

The V call is TRBV5-1, the J call TRBJ1-5; no reliable D call. The V gene's germline CDR1 is SGHRS and CDR2 YFSETQ. The CDR3 totals 14 residues. Trimming took 4 bases from V and 3 from J, leaving 11 bases between them. The CDR3 DNA reads TGCGCCAGCAGCCCTTCCTCCCTCAATCAGCCCCAGCATTTT. Translating gives CASSPSSLNQPQHF.

This chain joins TRBV11-2 and TRBJ2-7; the match to TRBD2 covers 7 bases. Germline V gene lookup returns CDR1 SGHAT and CDR2 FQNNGV. The length of the CDR3 is 14 residues. With 3 bases clipped from V and 2 bases from J, the junction kept 4 bases outside the gene matches. This CDR3 reads CASSFESGTYEQYF. The CDR3 DNA follows: TGTGCCAGCAGCTTCGAGAGCGGGACCTACGAGCAGTACTTC. The complete variable domain, with remaining parts taken from reference TRBV11-2 and TRBJ2-7, reads EAGVAQSPRYKIIEKRQSVAFWCNPISGHATLYWYQQILGQGPKLLIQFQNNGVVDDSQLPKDRFSAERLKGVDSTLKIQPAKLEDSAVYLCASSFESGTYEQYFGPGTRLTVT.

The rearrangement uses TRBV5-3 and TRBJ2-7; the D is unclear. TRBV5-3 belongs to the ORF category, with a function that is uncertain. This CDR3 region has 16 residues. Trimming shortened V by 3 bases and J by 3 bases, and 19 bases separated the two germline ends. For the CDR3, the DNA is TGTGCCAGAAGCTCCTACGGCCCCCCGAACTACTACGAGCAGTACTTC. It specifies CARSSYGPPNYYEQYF.

The J gene is TRBJ2-3, the V gene TRBV7-3; 11 bases agree with TRBD2. Germline CDR1 SGHTA, CDR2 FQGTGA. J was trimmed by 3 bases and V by 4 bases; bases with no gene match: 3. This CDR3 is 15 amino acids long. The CDR3 here is CASSWLAGGTDTQYF. CDR3 DNA sequence: TGTGCCAGCAGCTGGTTAGCGGGAGGGACAGATACGCAGTATTTT. Full variable domain (remainder filled in from reference TRBV7-3 and TRBJ2-3): GAGVSQTPSNKVTEKGKYVELRCDPISGHTALYWYRQSLGQGPEFLIYFQGTGAADDSGLPNDRFFAVRPEGSVSTLKIQRTERGDSAVYLCASSWLAGGTDTQYFGPGTRLTVL.

The chain is built from TRBV7-6 and TRBJ1-2; 7 nucleotides align to TRBD1. J gave up 6 bases and V 5 bases, and 15 bases lay outside the gene matches. CDR3 length: 16 amino acids. The V gene's germline CDR1 is SGHVS and CDR2 FNYEAQ. This CDR3 reads CASSPTDGTATHGYTF. CDR3 in DNA: TGTGCCAGCAGCCCGACTGACGGGACAGCGACACATGGCTACACCTTC.

The chain employs TRBV19 and TRBJ2-3, with D perhaps TRBD2 (6 bases). Germline V lookup: CDR1 LNHDA, CDR2 SQIVND (reference sequence). The germline V and J ends were trimmed by 11 bases and 4 bases, with 10 bases remaining between them. The CDR3 extends over 11 amino acids. The CDR3, as DNA: TGTGCCTCCACGGGGGCAGATACGCAGTATTTT. This gives the protein CASTGADTQYF.

The CDR3 nucleotides are TGCAGCGTTGCCGGTTTCGCCGTCTTCTACAATGAGCAGTTCTTC. Translated: CSVAGFAVFYNEQFF. The chain is built from TRBV29-1 and TRBJ2-1; D remains ambiguous. With 4 bases removed from V and 3 bases from J, the gap between germline ends came to 16 bases. Germline CDR1 SQVTM, CDR2 ANQGSEA. This CDR3 region has 15 residues.

This chain connects TRBV7-9 to TRBJ2-4; possibly TRBD1 for D (6 bases). The germline gives CDR1 SEHNR, CDR2 FQNEAQ (reference sequence). This CDR3 is 14 amino acids long. V was shortened by 4 bases and J by 6 bases, with 13 bases between the two germline ends. CDR3 in amino acids: CASSSTEQGNIQYF. The CDR3 DNA sequence: TGTGCCAGCAGCTCAACAGAACAGGGAAACATTCAGTACTTC.

The chain couples TRBV29-1 to TRBJ2-1, with TRBD2 matching 7 bases. Germline V gives CDR1 SQVTM, CDR2 ANQGSEA. This CDR3 is built from 13 residues. V gave up 6 bases and J gave up 7 bases; unmatched junction bases: 9. The CDR3 DNA reads TGCAGCGTAAAGCGGGATGGGAAGAATGAGCAGTTCTTC. This codes for CSVKRDGKNEQFF.

The rearrangement joins TRBV28 to TRBJ2-1; tentative D call: TRBD2 (5 bases). In germline, CDR1 is MDHEN, CDR2 SYDVKM. Trimming stripped 8 bases from V and 1 base from J, with 15 bases between. The CDR3 length is 15 residues. The CDR3 bases are TGTGCCAGCGGGAGATACTCGAGGTCCTACAATGAGCAGTTCTTC. This translates into CASGRYSRSYNEQFF.

V usage is TRBV12-2 and J usage is TRBJ2-2; the table's D call, TRBD2, has no DNA check behind it. TRBV12-2 is labeled a pseudogene. The CDR3 totals 19 residues. CDR3 in amino acids: CASRPRGGTRWDSTGELFF. The CDR3 region has the DNA TGTGCAAGTCGCCCTAGAGGCGGGACCCGTTGGGATAGCACCGGGGAGCTGTTTTTT.

The chain recombines TRBV27 with TRBJ1-1; the match to TRBD1 covers 8 bases. The CDR3 covers 15 residues. Unmatched junction bases numbered 14, after V lost 10 bases and J lost 4 bases. Germline V gene lookup returns CDR1 MNHEY and CDR2 SMNVEV (reference sequence). The CDR3: CATTMYRGGTTEAFF. CDR3 bases: TGTGCCACGACCATGTACAGGGGGGGGACCACTGAAGCTTTCTTT.

V gene TRBV9 combines with J gene TRBJ2-5; 9 bases agree with TRBD1. Germline CDR1 SGDLS, CDR2 YYNGEE. CDR3 length equals 15 residues. V trimming: 0 bases; J trimming: 3 bases; junction bases outside the gene matches: 3. As DNA, the CDR3 is TGTGCCAGCAGCGTAGGGGACAGGGCAAAAGAGACCCAGTACTTC. This encodes CASSVGDRAKETQYF.

The rearrangement uses TRBV27 and TRBJ2-1; D gene uncertain. There are 15 residues in the CDR3. Trimming took off 6 bases at V and 4 bases at J, with 16 bases between the two ends. Germline CDR1 reads MNHEY; CDR2 reads SMNVEV (reference sequence). CDR3 loop: CASSQLGSGYNEQFF. The DNA for the CDR3 is TGTGCCAGCAGCCAACTTGGGTCCGGGTACAATGAGCAGTTCTTC.

The chain uses TRBV4-1 and TRBJ2-3; 15 nucleotides agree with TRBD2. The CDR3 consists of 16 residues. Trimming cost V 3 bases and J 6 bases; bases outside gene matches: 4. CDR1 and CDR2 from the germline V gene are MGHRA and YSYEKL. In nucleotides, the CDR3 is TGCGCCAGCAGCCACCGGACTAGCGGGAGGGAGGATACGCAGTATTTT. Protein: CASSHRTSGREDTQYF.

V and J are TRBV2 and TRBJ2-1, with 8 positions matching TRBD2. The germline V gene has CDR1 SNHLY and CDR2 FYNNEI. This CDR3 comprises 15 residues. The trim removed 11 bases at V and 4 bases at J, leaving 13 bases unmatched. Written as DNA, the CDR3 is TGTGCCTCCCGAAGGGTGCTAGCGGGTTACAATGAGCAGTTCTTC. Residues: CASRRVLAGYNEQFF.

This rearrangement joins TRBV9 to TRBJ2-7, with D perhaps TRBD2 (6 bases). Trimming shortened V by 0 bases and J by 6 bases, and 19 bases separated the two germline ends. Germline CDR1 SGDLS, CDR2 YYNGEE. The CDR3 length is 16 residues. The CDR3 here is CASSVGPSGVVGEQYF. DNA for the CDR3: TGTGCCAGCAGCGTAGGACCCTCGGGGGTGGTCGGCGAGCAGTACTTC. Full variable domain (missing parts from reference TRBV9 and TRBJ2-7): DSGVTQTPKHLITATGQRVTLRCSPRSGDLSVYWYQQSLDQGLQFLIQYYNGEERAKGNILERFSAQQFPDLHSELNLSSLELGDSALYFCASSVGPSGVVGEQYFGPGTRLTVT.

CDR3 amino acids: CASSLGNRAMNTEAFF. DNA of the CDR3: TGTGCCAGCAGCTTGGGAAACAGGGCCATGAACACTGAAGCTTTCTTT. The V and J genes are TRBV5-4 and TRBJ1-1; possibly TRBD1 for D (6 bases). CDR3 length: 16 amino acids. Germline CDR1 reads SGHNT; CDR2 reads YYREEE (reference sequence). With 0 bases removed from V and 0 bases from J, the gap between germline ends came to 12 bases.

The J gene is TRBJ2-5, the V gene TRBV6-4; a possible D gene is TRBD2 (5 bases). This CDR3 contains 14 residues. Germline loops: CDR1 MRHNA, CDR2 SNTAGT. Deletions cut 6 bases from V and 5 bases from J, with 16 bases between. CDR3 sequence reads: CASRRRRPLETQYF. In nucleotides, the CDR3 is TGTGCCAGCAGACGGAGGAGGCCCCTCGAGACCCAGTACTTC.

As regards this clone: A junction end diverges from the germline sequence, so it may reflect a read error. This chain connects TRBV18 to TRBJ1-1, with 7 bases that match TRBD1. This CDR3 region has 12 residues. Germline V lookup: CDR1 KGHSH, CDR2 LQKENI. The CDR3 DNA reads as TGTGCCAGCTCCCCACAGGACAGGGAAGCTTTCTTT. It is translated as CASSPQDREAFF.

V and J are TRBV7-8 and TRBJ2-2; 7 bases line up with TRBD1. CDR1 SGHVS and CDR2 FQNEAQ come from the germline V gene. V dropped 7 bases and J dropped 5; count of bases not matched to a gene: 7. CDR3 length: 14 residues. CDR3 region: CASIEGGRTGELFF. CDR3 coding DNA: TGTGCCAGCATCGAAGGGGGCAGGACCGGGGAGCTGTTTTTT.